Listed here are 32 T cell receptor beta chains from one sample, sequenced in a study of T-cell reconstitution after alpha-beta-depleted transplantation in children. This sample's TCRbeta library carried unique molecular identifier barcodes. Each CDR3 protein gets one entry after TCRdb re-called the PCR reads with MiXCR. The sample includes some 220,000 distinct CDR3 sequences, roughly a tenth of them seen just once. The material sequenced was PBMCs, taken before TCRalphabeta/CD19-depleted stem cell transplant. These receptors all stem from a child in the first two years of life with acute myeloid leukemia, due to receive a stem cell transplant.

This clonotype has a count of ten or more. The chain couples TRBV5-1 to TRBJ2-1; the D gene is possibly TRBD2 (5 bases). The CDR3 covers 14 residues. The V end was cut by 7 bases, the J end by 7 bases, with 18 bases between. Germline V gives CDR1 SGHRS, CDR2 YFSETQ. The CDR3 region is CASQAISGGNEQFF. The CDR3 coding sequence is TGCGCCAGCCAGGCCATCTCAGGAGGTAATGAGCAGTTCTTC.

This clonotype has ten or more counts. This sequence joins TRBV7-2 and TRBJ2-5; 9 positions agree with TRBD2. The CDR3 is made up of 16 amino acids. Germline-derived CDR1 and CDR2 are SGHTA and FQGNSA. V lost 6 bases and J lost 1; bases outside the gene matches: 9. The CDR3 loop is CASSFIAGAIQETQYF. The CDR3 DNA is TGTGCCAGCAGTTTTATAGCGGGAGCGATCCAAGAGACCCAGTACTTC.

The rearrangement joins TRBV28 to TRBJ1-5, with TRBD1 as a possible D gene (5 bases). Deletions cut 5 bases from V and 2 bases from J, with 19 bases between. The CDR3 is 17 amino acids. Germline assignment: CDR1 MDHEN and CDR2 SYDVKM. This chain's CDR3 is CASSIPGLRSGNQPQHF. The CDR3 nucleotides are TGTGCCAGCAGTATTCCGGGACTCCGCAGCGGCAATCAGCCCCAGCATTTT.

This clonotype was seen at least ten times. The V and J genes are TRBV7-9 and TRBJ2-3, with TRBD1 as a possible D gene (6 bases). Trimming took off 0 bases at V and 13 bases at J, with 11 bases between the two ends. Germline V gives CDR1 SEHNR, CDR2 FQNEAQ (reference sequence). The CDR3 is 12 residues long. CDR3 in DNA: TGTGCCAGCAGCTTAGCCGACAGGAGGAAGTATTTT. The encoded protein is CASSLADRRKYF.

This clonotype was seen a few times. V is TRBV2 and J is TRBJ2-7; no definite D call. The CDR3 runs to 12 residues. V lost 3 bases to trimming and J lost 2 bases, with 5 bases between them. Germline V lookup: CDR1 SNHLY, CDR2 FYNNEI. DNA for the CDR3: TGTGCCAGCAGTGATGGGACCTACGAGCAGTACTTC. It yields the protein CASSDGTYEQYF.

At least ten counts were recorded for this clonotype. This chain uses TRBV5-6 with TRBJ2-3; D is uncertain. This CDR3 has 14 residues. V was clipped by 2 bases and J by 5 bases, with 12 bases between them. Germline loops: CDR1 SGHDT, CDR2 YYEEEE. CDR3 sequence (DNA): TGTGCCAGCAGCTTCGGATCTCCTGGAGATACGCAGTATTTT. Amino acid sequence: CASSFGSPGDTQYF.

This clonotype was seen at least ten times. The chain joins TRBV10-3 to TRBJ2-3, with 7 nucleotides matching TRBD1. Germline CDR1 reads ENHRY; CDR2 reads SYGVKD. The junction had 10 bases not matched to a gene; V was cut back by 8 bases and J by 5 bases. The CDR3 has 14 amino acids. CDR3 amino acids: CAIGETGRVDTQYF. The CDR3 nucleotides are TGTGCCATCGGGGAGACAGGGCGGGTAGATACGCAGTATTTT.

The sample holds many counts of this clonotype. The chain carries TRBV4-2 and TRBJ1-2; D gene unclear. V lost 0 bases, J lost 4 bases, and 9 bases lay in between. This CDR3 is 14 amino acids long. The germline V gene encodes CDR1 LGHNA and CDR2 YNFKEQ. In DNA form, the CDR3 reads TGTGCCAGCAGCCAAGATAGCCTTTCCTATGGCTACACCTTC. Translating it yields CASSQDSLSYGYTF.

This clonotype occurred many times. The V call is TRBV15, the J call TRBJ2-5; weak D call: TRBD1 (6 bases). V lost 5 bases to trimming and J lost 1 base, with 8 bases between them. CDR3 length equals 13 residues. Germline CDR1 reads LNHNV; CDR2 reads YYDKDF (reference sequence). The CDR3 DNA sequence: TGTGCCACCAGCGCAGGGGCCCAAGAGACCCAGTACTTC. It encodes CATSAGAQETQYF.

The chain links TRBV12-3 or TRBV12-4 to TRBJ2-2; D might be TRBD1 (5 bases). V dropped 3 bases and J dropped 9 bases, with 8 bases sitting between them. The CDR3 sequence is 12 residues long. This chain's CDR3 is CASSFLGRELFF. The CDR3 DNA is TGTGCCAGCAGTTTCTTGGGGCGGGAGCTGTTTTTT.

This clonotype was counted at least ten times. The chain joins TRBV7-9 to TRBJ2-7; D perhaps matches TRBD2 (5 bases). Trimming removed 2 bases at V and 1 base at J, with 9 bases between. The CDR3 is 14 residues long. CDR1 is SEHNR, CDR2 FQNEAQ, per germline (reference sequence). The CDR3 region is CASSLNRESYEQYF. CDR3 coding DNA: TGTGCCAGCAGCTTAAATCGGGAATCCTACGAGCAGTACTTC.

At least ten counts were recorded for this clonotype. J is TRBJ1-1 and V is TRBV7-2; perhaps TRBD1 as D (5 bases). The V end lost 3 bases, the J end lost 4 bases, and 9 bases lay between the germline ends. The germline V gene encodes CDR1 SGHTA and CDR2 FQGNSA. The CDR3 totals 13 residues. DNA for the CDR3: TGTGCCAGCAGCTTTTTCGGGGGCACTGAAGCTTTCTTT. Encoded protein: CASSFFGGTEAFF.

In regard to this clonotype: This clone may be a read error of a much larger clone one base away. The chain employs TRBV24-1 and TRBJ2-5; weak D call: TRBD2 (6 bases). There are 15 residues in the CDR3. In germline, CDR1 is KGHDR, CDR2 SFDVKD. Trimming pared 3 bases from V and 7 bases from J, leaving 17 bases between. DNA of the CDR3: TGTGCCACCAGTGATACCAAGCGGGTGTGGGGGACCCAGTACTTC. Its protein product is CATSDTKRVWGTQYF.

This clonotype was recorded at least ten times. The genes are TRBV4-1 and TRBJ2-6; D is unclear. From germline, CDR1 is MGHRA and CDR2 YSYEKL. Trimming shortened V by 1 base and J by 3 bases, and 10 bases separated the two germline ends. The CDR3 runs to 16 residues. The CDR3 coding sequence is TGCGCCAGCAGCCAAGTCGAAGGGTTTGGGGCCAACGTCCTGACTTTC. Its protein is CASSQVEGFGANVLTF.

This clonotype was counted ten times or more. V gene TRBV28 combines with J gene TRBJ1-1, with D uncertain. The CDR3 contains 14 residues. The V gene lost 6 bases and the J gene lost 7 bases, with 18 bases spanning the gap. Germline loops: CDR1 MDHEN, CDR2 SYDVKM. CDR3 sequence: CASRQQTRALEAFF. Here the CDR3 DNA reads TGTGCCAGCAGGCAACAGACACGAGCGCTTGAAGCTTTCTTT.

Details on this clonotype: A read error may account for a junction end that differs from germline. The V call is TRBV5-4, the J call TRBJ2-7; 8 nucleotides align to TRBD1. Germline V gene data show CDR1 as SGHNT and CDR2 as YYREEE (reference sequence). This CDR3 is 14 amino acids long. The CDR3 DNA reads TGTACCAGCGGCTTTGGACAGGGAATGTACGAGCAGTACTTC. This codes for CTSGFGQGMYEQYF.

The sample holds many counts of this clonotype. This CDR3 reads CASTPRQGGYGYTF. CDR3 bases: TGTGCCAGCACCCCGAGGCAGGGAGGGTATGGCTACACCTTC. This chain uses TRBV12-3 or TRBV12-4 with TRBJ1-2; the D gene is possibly TRBD1 (5 bases). Deletions cut 7 bases from V and 5 bases from J, with 17 bases between. This CDR3 is 14 amino acids long.

The sample holds a few counts of this clonotype. The rearrangement joins TRBV15 to TRBJ2-2; D ambiguous. From germline, CDR1 is LNHNV and CDR2 YYDKDF (reference sequence). The germline V and J ends were trimmed by 0 bases and 0 bases, with 17 bases remaining between them. This CDR3 region has 19 residues. CDR3 nucleotide sequence: TGTGCCACCAGCAGAGATCGACGGACCCAGAACCCGAACACCGGGGAGCTGTTTTTT. It codes for CATSRDRRTQNPNTGELFF.

This clonotype is medium-sized. The chain carries TRBV3-1 and TRBJ2-4; D is ambiguous. Germline loops: CDR1 LGHDT, CDR2 YNNKEL (reference sequence). V lost 2 bases, J lost 0 bases, and 5 bases lay in between. CDR3 size: 14 residues. Here the CDR3 reads CASSQPTAKNIQYF. DNA of the CDR3: TGTGCCAGCAGCCAACCGACAGCCAAAAACATTCAGTACTTC.

There are many counts of this clonotype. The chain combines TRBV3-1 with TRBJ2-2; unclear D gene. Trimming shortened V by 1 base and J by 4 bases, and 4 bases separated the two germline ends. Per germline, CDR1 LGHDT and CDR2 YNNKEL (reference sequence). The CDR3 has 13 residues. In DNA form, the CDR3 reads TGTGCCAGCAGCCAAGTAGCCACCGGGGAGCTGTTTTTT. Translation: CASSQVATGELFF.

The sample holds many counts of this clonotype. V usage is TRBV28 and J usage is TRBJ2-3; D gene unclear. The CDR3 runs 11 residues. CDR1 MDHEN and CDR2 SYDVKM come from the germline V gene. V shed 6 bases and J shed 4 bases, with 5 bases lying between them. The CDR3 sequence is CASSVPDTQYF. The CDR3 DNA reads as TGTGCCAGCAGCGTCCCAGATACGCAGTATTTT.

The V call is TRBV29-1, the J call TRBJ1-2, with D perhaps TRBD1 (6 bases). Germline-derived CDR1 and CDR2 are SQVTM and ANQGSEA. V lost 7 bases, J lost 7 bases, and 19 bases lay in between. This CDR3 region has 13 residues. CDR3 residues: CSAQTGHQGGYTF. The CDR3, as DNA: TGCAGCGCTCAGACAGGTCATCAGGGTGGCTACACCTTC.

This clonotype was seen at least ten times. The CDR3 DNA reads as TGCAGCGCCGGAGGGCACCCGAACTACGAGCAGTACTTC. Protein product: CSAGGHPNYEQYF. The chain joins TRBV29-1 to TRBJ2-7, with D possibly being TRBD2 (6 bases). Trimming cost V 7 bases and J 3 bases, with 16 bases left between them. This CDR3 contains 13 residues. The germline V gene has CDR1 SQVTM and CDR2 ANQGSEA.

Ten or more counts support this clonotype. The rearrangement joins TRBV29-1 to TRBJ2-3; D is possibly TRBD2 (5 bases). The CDR3 sequence is 13 residues long. Per germline, CDR1 SQVTM and CDR2 ANQGSEA. Trimming took off 3 bases at V and 2 bases at J, with 9 bases between the two ends. CDR3 in amino acids: CSVDLSVTDTQYF. CDR3 bases: TGCAGCGTTGACCTTAGCGTCACAGATACGCAGTATTTT.

This clonotype was seen ten or more times. The V and J genes are TRBV12-3 or TRBV12-4 and TRBJ2-2; no clear D. The CDR3 sequence is 12 residues long. V lost 6 bases, J lost 1 base, and 3 bases lay in between. CDR3 nucleotides: TGTGCCAGCAGAAAGAACACCGGGGAGCTGTTTTTT. Translated: CASRKNTGELFF.

The genes are TRBV26 and TRBJ2-2; the table's TRBD2 call for D was not verified on the DNA. TRBV26 is a pseudogene locus. The length of the CDR3 is 14 residues. CDR3 sequence reads: CTSSSTSRTGELFF. Written as DNA, the CDR3 is TGTACCAGCAGTTCGACTAGTCGGACCGGGGAGCTGTTTTTT.

This clonotype turned up a few times. One junction end disagrees with the germline gene, perhaps due to a read error. V gene TRBV20-1 combines with J gene TRBJ2-3, with 7 bases identical to TRBD2. This CDR3 region has 12 residues. The germline V gene has CDR1 DFQATT and CDR2 SNEGSKA (reference sequence). The chain's CDR3 is CSAREVAGALRF. CDR3 DNA: TGCAGTGCTAGAGAGGTAGCGGGTGCTTTGCGATTT.

This clonotype was detected ten times or more. V gene TRBV6-5 combines with J gene TRBJ1-2, with no clear D. Trimming left V 0 bases short and J 1 base short, with 12 bases between. The CDR3 is 16 amino acids. Germline V gene data show CDR1 as MNHEY and CDR2 as SVGAGI. This chain's CDR3 is CASSYSAAPINYGYTF. Written as DNA, the CDR3 is TGTGCCAGCAGTTACTCGGCAGCCCCTATTAACTATGGCTACACCTTC.

Worth noting for this clonotype: This could be a read error, since a much larger clone is one nucleotide away. The V gene is TRBV7-6, the J gene TRBJ1-5; D might be TRBD1 (5 bases). Germline assignment: CDR1 SGHVS and CDR2 FNYEAQ. CDR3 length equals 14 residues. CDR3 bases: TGTGCCAGCTGCTTAGAGGGGACCAGCCAGCCCCAGCATTTT. This sequence encodes CASCLEGTSQPQHF.

This clonotype was counted at least ten times. This chain links TRBV5-1 with TRBJ2-1; D not certain. Germline V gene lookup returns CDR1 SGHRS and CDR2 YFSETQ. This CDR3 is 15 amino acids long. V was shortened by 1 base and J by 3 bases, with 11 bases between the two germline ends. The CDR3 protein is CASSLKSDVYNEQFF. CDR3 nucleotide sequence: TGCGCCAGCAGCTTGAAAAGCGACGTCTACAATGAGCAGTTCTTC.

This clonotype was counted at least ten times. V usage is TRBV7-9 and J usage is TRBJ2-1; 7 bases map to TRBD2. CDR1 is SEHNR, CDR2 FQNEAQ, per germline (reference sequence). V trimming: 2 bases; J trimming: 6 bases; junction bases outside the gene matches: 13. The CDR3 loop spans 17 amino acids. The CDR3 coding sequence is TGTGCCAGCAGCTTACGGGCTAGCGGAATAAGTATCAATGAGCAGTTCTTC. Amino acid sequence: CASSLRASGISINEQFF. The full variable domain, in which reference TRBV7-9 and TRBJ2-1 provide the parts outside the CDR3, is DTGVSQNPRHKITKRGQNVTFRCDPISEHNRLYWYRQTLGQGPEFLTYFQNEAQLEKSRLLSDRFSAERPKGSFSTLEIQRTEQGDSAMYLCASSLRASGISINEQFFGPGTRLTVL.

This clonotype was detected many times. The chain couples TRBV2 to TRBJ2-7; maybe TRBD1 (5 bases). Germline-derived CDR1 and CDR2 are SNHLY and FYNNEI. The CDR3 totals 14 residues. The V end lost 7 bases, the J end lost 6 bases, and 19 bases lay between the germline ends. As DNA, the CDR3 is TGTGCCAGCACCCGAACTCAACGGCAGGGCGAGCAGTACTTC. Amino acids: CASTRTQRQGEQYF.